Shown below are 5 T cell receptor beta chains from a single sample sequenced in a study of identical twins. TCRdb recomputed calls from the 5' RACE reads with MiXCR, one row per CDR3 protein. The sample records around 280,000 distinct CDR3 sequences, roughly 8.6% being singletons. In addition, the sample was reused for a study of yellow fever vaccine responses in identical twins.

The specimen sequenced was memory (CD45RO+) T cells sorted from blood. Receptor source: a woman under 30 in good health.

This clonotype has a count of ten or more. The chain couples TRBV12-3 or TRBV12-4 to TRBJ2-5; no reliable D call. The CDR3 covers 13 residues. The ends were cut back, 2 bases at V and 5 bases at J, with 9 bases in the middle. This CDR3 is CASSLRGWETQYF. The CDR3 DNA sequence: TGTGCCAGCAGTTTACGTGGGTGGGAGACCCAGTACTTC.

Worth noting for this clonotype: At one end the junction does not follow the germline gene, possibly because of a read error. The gene calls are TRBV20-1 and TRBJ2-2, with TRBD1 matching 11 bases. Germline-derived CDR1 and CDR2 are DFQATT and SNEGSKA (reference sequence). This CDR3 has 16 residues. The CDR3 sequence is CCARDAGTGGTGELFF. The CDR3 nucleotides are TGCTGTGCTAGAGATGCCGGGACAGGGGGCACCGGGGAGCTGTTTTTT.

The CDR3 nucleotides read TGTGCCAGCAGCCACCTCGGACAGTTAGCGAACACCGGGGAGCTGTTTTTT. Translating it yields CASSHLGQLANTGELFF. V and J are TRBV27 and TRBJ2-2; tentative D call: TRBD1 (6 bases). CDR1 MNHEY and CDR2 SMNVEV come from the germline V gene (reference sequence). This CDR3 has 17 amino acids. The V gene lost 6 bases and the J gene lost 0 bases, with 17 bases spanning the gap.

This clonotype appeared a few times. CDR3 sequence: CASSAGTGSDTQYF. The CDR3 DNA reads TGTGCCAGCAGCGCCGGGACAGGGTCAGATACGCAGTATTTT. The J gene is TRBJ2-3, the V gene TRBV6-4; 9 bases map to TRBD1. Germline V gives CDR1 MRHNA, CDR2 SNTAGT. CDR3 length equals 14 residues. The J segment lost 4 bases and the V segment lost 6 bases, leaving 5 bases of the junction unmatched.

The table lists this clonotype with a few counts. The J gene is TRBJ1-2, the V gene TRBV6-1; a possible D gene is TRBD1 (5 bases). CDR1 and CDR2 (germline): MNHNS, SASEGT. The V end lost 3 bases, the J end lost 4 bases, and 15 bases lay between the germline ends. The CDR3 length is 15 residues. The CDR3 spells CASSDADGGIYGYTF. The CDR3 nucleotides read TGTGCCAGCAGTGATGCGGACGGGGGGATCTATGGCTACACCTTC.